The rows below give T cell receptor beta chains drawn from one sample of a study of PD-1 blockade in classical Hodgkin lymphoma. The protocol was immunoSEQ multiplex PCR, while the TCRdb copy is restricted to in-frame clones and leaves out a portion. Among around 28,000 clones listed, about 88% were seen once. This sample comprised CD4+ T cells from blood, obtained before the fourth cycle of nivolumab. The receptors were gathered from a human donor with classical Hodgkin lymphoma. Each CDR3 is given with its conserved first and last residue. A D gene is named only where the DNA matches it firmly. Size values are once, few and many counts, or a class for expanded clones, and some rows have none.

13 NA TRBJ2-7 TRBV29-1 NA CSVATGEAYEQYF TGCAGCGTTGCCACAGGGGAGGCCTACGAGCAGTACTTC
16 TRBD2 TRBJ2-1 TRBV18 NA CASSPLVGGAYNEQFF TGTGCCAGCTCACCACTCGTCGGGGGGGCTTACAATGAGCAGTTCTTC
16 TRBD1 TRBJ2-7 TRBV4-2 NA CASSQDRTGGAYEQYF TGTGCCAGCAGCCAAGATAGGACAGGGGGGGCCTACGAGCAGTACTTC
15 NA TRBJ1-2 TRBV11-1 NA CASSFGPGPSYGYTF TGTGCCAGCAGCTTTGGGCCGGGGCCTAGCTATGGCTACACCTTC
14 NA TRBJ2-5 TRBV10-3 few CAISEGSYQETQYF TGTGCCATCAGTGAGGGCAGCTACCAAGAGACCCAGTACTTC
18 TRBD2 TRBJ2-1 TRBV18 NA CASSPPIRGVSSYNEQFF TGTGCCAGCTCACCACCTATCCGGGGGGTGAGCTCCTACAATGAGCAGTTCTTC
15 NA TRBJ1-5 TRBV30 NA CAWSVKWSGRQPQHF TGTGCCTGGAGTGTAAAGTGGTCAGGGAGACAGCCCCAGCATTTT
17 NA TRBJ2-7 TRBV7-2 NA CASSLAIRGGSSYEQYF TGTGCCAGCAGCTTAGCGATCCGTGGTGGGAGCTCCTACGAGCAGTACTTC
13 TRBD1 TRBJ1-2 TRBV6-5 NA CASRPGQAPGYTF TGTGCCAGCAGACCAGGACAGGCTCCTGGCTACACCTTC
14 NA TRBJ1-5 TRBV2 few CASSESNSNQPQHF TGTGCCAGCAGCGAGAGTAATAGCAATCAGCCCCAGCATTTT
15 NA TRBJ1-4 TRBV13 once CASSIGRGGGEKLFF TGTGCCAGCAGCATCGGCAGGGGAGGAGGTGAAAAACTGTTTTTT
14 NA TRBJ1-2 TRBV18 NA CASSPETANYGYTF TGTGCCAGCTCACCAGAGACAGCTAACTATGGCTACACCTTC
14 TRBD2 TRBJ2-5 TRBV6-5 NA CASKSGGGQETQYF TGTGCCAGCAAGAGCGGGGGGGGCCAAGAGACCCAGTACTTC
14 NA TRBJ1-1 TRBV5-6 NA CASSLLSRNTEAFF TGTGCCAGCAGCCTACTGTCGCGAAACACTGAAGCTTTCTTT
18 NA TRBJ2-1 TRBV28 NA CASSANPKWGSSYNEQFF TGTGCCAGCAGTGCAAACCCCAAATGGGGATCCTCCTACAATGAGCAGTTCTTC
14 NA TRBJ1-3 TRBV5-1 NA CASSPRVDGNTIYF TGCGCCAGCAGCCCCAGGGTTGATGGAAACACCATATATTTT
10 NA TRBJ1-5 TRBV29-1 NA CSVGSQPQHF TGCAGCGTTGGGAGTCAGCCCCAGCATTTT
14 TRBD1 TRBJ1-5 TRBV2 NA CASSRTGGGQPQHF TGTGCCAGCAGTAGGACAGGGGGAGGTCAGCCCCAGCATTTT
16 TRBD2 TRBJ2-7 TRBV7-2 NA CASAPKLGGGVYEQYF TGTGCCAGCGCCCCCAAGCTTGGCGGGGGGGTATACGAGCAGTACTTC
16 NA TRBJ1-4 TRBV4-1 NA CASSHPRTASSEKLFF TGCGCCAGCAGCCACCCTAGGACAGCAAGTAGTGAAAAACTGTTTTTT
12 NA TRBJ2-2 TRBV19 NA CASSLSTGELFF TGTGCCAGTAGTCTCTCCACCGGGGAGCTGTTTTTT
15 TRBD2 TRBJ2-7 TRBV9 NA CASSVGTGGPYEQYF TGTGCCAGCAGCGTAGGCACGGGGGGGCCTTACGAGCAGTACTTC
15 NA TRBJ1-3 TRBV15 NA CATSGGGFSGNTIYF TGTGCCACCAGTGGGGGGGGTTTCTCTGGAAACACCATATATTTT
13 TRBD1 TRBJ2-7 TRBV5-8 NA CASSLTTVGQDNF TGTGCCAGCAGTTTGACCACCGTGGGACAGGATAACTTC
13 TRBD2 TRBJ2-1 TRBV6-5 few CASSLRGRHEQFF TGTGCCAGCTCCCTGCGGGGGAGGCATGAGCAGTTCTTC
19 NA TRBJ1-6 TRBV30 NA CAWSVQSLWASSYNSPLHF TGTGCCTGGAGTGTACAGTCCTTGTGGGCGAGCTCCTATAATTCACCCCTCCACTTT
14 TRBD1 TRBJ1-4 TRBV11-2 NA CASSSGQGYEKLFF TGTGCCAGCAGCTCAGGACAGGGGTACGAAAAACTGTTTTTT
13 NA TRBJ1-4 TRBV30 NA CAWSVQGNEKLFF TGTGCCTGGAGTGTACAAGGGAATGAAAAACTGTTTTTT
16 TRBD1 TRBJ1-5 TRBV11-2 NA CASSSSDRGNNQPQHF TGTGCCAGCAGCTCCAGCGACAGGGGGAATAATCAGCCCCAGCATTTT
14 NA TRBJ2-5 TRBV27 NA CASGPTRLQETQYF TGTGCCAGCGGTCCGACTAGACTCCAAGAGACCCAGTACTTC
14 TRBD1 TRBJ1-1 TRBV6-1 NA CASSWGTGNTEAFF TGTGCCAGCAGTTGGGGGACAGGGAACACTGAAGCTTTCTTT